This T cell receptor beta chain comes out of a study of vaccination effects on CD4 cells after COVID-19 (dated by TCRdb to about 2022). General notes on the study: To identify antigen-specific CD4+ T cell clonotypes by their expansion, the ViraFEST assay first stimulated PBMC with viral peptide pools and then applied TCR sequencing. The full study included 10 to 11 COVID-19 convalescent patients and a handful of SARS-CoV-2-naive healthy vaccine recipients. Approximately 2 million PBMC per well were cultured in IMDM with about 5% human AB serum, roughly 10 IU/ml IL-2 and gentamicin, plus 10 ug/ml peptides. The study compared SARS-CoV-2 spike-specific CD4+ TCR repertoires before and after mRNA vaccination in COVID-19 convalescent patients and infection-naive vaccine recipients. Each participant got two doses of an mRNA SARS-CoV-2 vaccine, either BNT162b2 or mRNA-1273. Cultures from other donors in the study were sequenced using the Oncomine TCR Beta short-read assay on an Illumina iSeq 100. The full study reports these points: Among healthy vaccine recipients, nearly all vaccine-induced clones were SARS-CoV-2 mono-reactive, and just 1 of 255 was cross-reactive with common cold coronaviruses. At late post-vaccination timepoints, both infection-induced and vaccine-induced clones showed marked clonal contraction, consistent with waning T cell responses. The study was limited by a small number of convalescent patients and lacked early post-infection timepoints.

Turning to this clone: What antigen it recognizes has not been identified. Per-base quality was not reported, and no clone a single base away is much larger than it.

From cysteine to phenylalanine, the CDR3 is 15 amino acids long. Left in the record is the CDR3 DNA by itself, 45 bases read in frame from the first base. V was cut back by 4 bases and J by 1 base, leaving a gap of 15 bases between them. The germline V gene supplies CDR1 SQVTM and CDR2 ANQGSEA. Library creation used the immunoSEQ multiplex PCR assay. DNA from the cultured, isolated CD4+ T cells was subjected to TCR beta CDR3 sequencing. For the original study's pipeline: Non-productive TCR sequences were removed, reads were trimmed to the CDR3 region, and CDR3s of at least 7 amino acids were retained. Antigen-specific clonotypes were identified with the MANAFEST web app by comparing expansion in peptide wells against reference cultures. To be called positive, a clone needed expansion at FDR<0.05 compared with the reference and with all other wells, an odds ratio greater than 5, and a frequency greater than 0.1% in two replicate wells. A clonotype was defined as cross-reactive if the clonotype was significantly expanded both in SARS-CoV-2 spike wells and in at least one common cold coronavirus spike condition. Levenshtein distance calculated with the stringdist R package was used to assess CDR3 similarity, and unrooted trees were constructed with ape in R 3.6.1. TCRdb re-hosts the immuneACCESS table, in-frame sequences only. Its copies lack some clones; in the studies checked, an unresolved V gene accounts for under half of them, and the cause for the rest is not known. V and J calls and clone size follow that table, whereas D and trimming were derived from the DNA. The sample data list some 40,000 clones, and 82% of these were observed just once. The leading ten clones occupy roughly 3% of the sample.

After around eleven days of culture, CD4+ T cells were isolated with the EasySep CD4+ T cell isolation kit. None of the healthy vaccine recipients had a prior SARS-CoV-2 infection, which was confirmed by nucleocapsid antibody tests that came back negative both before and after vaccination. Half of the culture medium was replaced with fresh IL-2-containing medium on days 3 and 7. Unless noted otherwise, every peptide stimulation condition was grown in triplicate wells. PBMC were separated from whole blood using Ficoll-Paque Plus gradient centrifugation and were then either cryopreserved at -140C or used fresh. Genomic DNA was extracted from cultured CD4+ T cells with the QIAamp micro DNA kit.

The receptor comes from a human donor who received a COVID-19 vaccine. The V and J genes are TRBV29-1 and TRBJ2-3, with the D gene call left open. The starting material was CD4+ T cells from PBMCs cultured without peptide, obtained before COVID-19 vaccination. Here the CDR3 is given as CSVGISGPGTDTQYF. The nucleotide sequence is TGCAGCGTTGGTATATCCGGACCGGGCACAGATACGCAGTATTTT.